Given below is one TCR beta chain in context. Its specificity is not known. Unique molecular identifiers featured in how the TCRbeta library was prepared. In TCRdb, the PCR reads were re-called with MiXCR into one record per CDR3 protein. The data show roughly 400,000 distinct CDR3 sequences, with approximately 42% seen just once and around a quarter held by the top ten. The data are from a study of T-cell reconstitution after alpha-beta-depleted transplantation in children. Study outcomes and limitations: A year post-transplant, T-cell counts and diversity derived mostly from newly produced T cells.

Sequenced here: PBMCs, sampled before TCRalphabeta/CD19-depleted stem cell transplant. This clonotype originated in a girl aged 2 to 10 with aplastic anemia, due to receive a stem cell transplant.

The CDR3 is CASSTTGGSRGEQFF. In DNA form, the CDR3 reads TGTGCCAGCAGCACTACCGGCGGTTCTCGTGGTGAGCAGTTCTTC. V and J are TRBV6-2 or TRBV6-3 and TRBJ2-1; D is ambiguous. V was trimmed by 6 bases and J by 9 bases, leaving 21 bases between them. Per the germline V gene, CDR1 is MNHEY and CDR2 is SVGEGT. The length of the CDR3 is 15 residues.